The 14 T cell receptor beta chains below all came from one sample that was sequenced in a study of OX40 agonist ivuxolimab in advanced cancers. To prepare the library, the immunoSEQ multiplex PCR assay was applied. Here the immuneACCESS table is served through TCRdb, limited to in-frame sequences with V and J called. Missing clones are a known gap in these copies; in checked studies unresolved V genes cover under half, and the rest lacks a known reason. Here the sample has about 54,000 clones; roughly nine tenths occur a single time. The ten largest clones take up around 13% of the sample. The sequenced sample was CD4+ or CD8+ T cells sorted from blood, obtained in a trial of the OX40 agonist ivuxolimab. Receptors were obtained from an adult with an advanced solid tumor such as melanoma, head and neck, liver or kidney cancer.

The chain recombines TRBV6-5 with TRBJ1-3, with 8 nucleotides matching TRBD1. The CDR3 has 16 residues. The trim removed 0 bases at V and 3 bases at J, leaving 4 bases unmatched. Germline CDR1 MNHEY, CDR2 SVGAGI. CDR3 bases: TGTGCCAGCAGTTACTCGGGCGGACAGGGTGGAAACACCATATATTTT. Translated: CASSYSGGQGGNTIYF.

The rearrangement uses TRBV5-1 and TRBJ2-5, with D possibly matching TRBD1 (5 bases). The CDR3 totals 14 residues. With 5 bases removed from V and 0 bases from J, the gap between germline ends came to 11 bases. Germline V gene lookup returns CDR1 SGHRS and CDR2 YFSETQ. The CDR3, as DNA: TGCGCCAGCAGTACAGGCACGTACCAAGAGACCCAGTACTTC. Protein: CASSTGTYQETQYF.

This chain joins TRBV6-5 and TRBJ1-2; TRBD1 matches 7 bases. The germline V gene encodes CDR1 MNHEY and CDR2 SVGAGI. The junction had 4 bases not matched to a gene; V was cut back by 2 bases and J by 10 bases. The CDR3 extends over 12 amino acids. CDR3 in amino acids: CASSYTGAIYTF. The DNA of the CDR3 is TGTGCCAGCAGTTACACAGGGGCCATCTACACCTTC.

The chain combines TRBV2 with TRBJ1-1; D not certain. Trimming took off 6 bases at V and 1 base at J, with 15 bases between the two ends. Per the germline V gene, CDR1 is SNHLY and CDR2 is FYNNEI. This CDR3 has 15 residues. The CDR3 sequence: CASSPRQYSNTEAFF. CDR3 coding DNA: TGTGCCAGCAGCCCTAGACAATACTCGAACACTGAAGCTTTCTTT.

The chain joins TRBV5-1 to TRBJ2-7; D remains unclear. Germline CDR1 and CDR2: SGHRS and YFSETQ. Trimming pared 2 bases from V and 1 base from J, leaving 10 bases between. The CDR3 runs to 14 residues. For the CDR3, the DNA is TGCGCCAGCAGCTTCTATGTCGCGTCCTACGAGCAGTACTTC. Its protein is CASSFYVASYEQYF.

This chain links TRBV18 with TRBJ1-3; tentatively, D is TRBD1 (6 bases). Looked up from germline, CDR1 is KGHSH and CDR2 is LQKENI. The CDR3 spans 15 residues. Deletions cut 0 bases from V and 2 bases from J, with 8 bases between. Written as DNA, the CDR3 is TGTGCCAGCTCACCACCCGGGGACACTGGAAACACCATATATTTT. Translating it yields CASSPPGDTGNTIYF.

This chain uses TRBV11-2 with TRBJ2-2; unclear D gene. Germline lookup yields CDR1 SGHAT and CDR2 FQNNGV. The CDR3 spans 12 residues. V lost 1 base, J lost 7 bases, and 4 bases lay in between. This chain's CDR3 is CASSLAVGELFF. The CDR3 coding sequence is TGTGCCAGCAGCTTAGCCGTCGGGGAGCTGTTTTTT.

The chain links TRBV19 to TRBJ1-6; TRBD1 matches 8 bases. V lost 6 bases to trimming and J lost 10 bases; unmatched junction nucleotides: 11. Germline CDR1 LNHDA, CDR2 SQIVND (reference sequence). The CDR3 is made up of 15 amino acids. As DNA, the CDR3 is TGTGCCAGTAGGCGATTGGACAGGGTAAGGTCACCCCTCCACTTT. The encoded protein is CASRRLDRVRSPLHF.

The chain links TRBV19 to TRBJ1-2, with TRBD1 as a possible D gene (6 bases). The CDR3 loop spans 14 amino acids. V was cut by 6 bases and J by 6 bases, with 17 bases left in between. Germline V lookup: CDR1 LNHDA, CDR2 SQIVND (reference sequence). CDR3 sequence: CASRNFQQGNGYTF. Written as DNA, the CDR3 is TGTGCCAGTAGGAACTTTCAACAGGGAAATGGCTACACCTTC.

This chain joins TRBV5-6 and TRBJ1-5; D call uncertain. V lost 4 bases, J lost 5 bases, and 10 bases lay in between. Germline V gene sequence: CDR1 SGHDT, CDR2 YYEEEE. The length of the CDR3 is 13 residues. CDR3 sequence: CASSPRPDQPQHF. In nucleotides, the CDR3 is TGTGCCAGCAGCCCCCGACCAGATCAGCCCCAGCATTTT.

The chain recombines TRBV7-9 with TRBJ1-6; TRBD1 is a possible D gene (6 bases). The CDR3 contains 16 residues. V lost 1 base and J 6 bases, leaving 13 bases between the germline ends. Germline lookup yields CDR1 SEHNR and CDR2 FQNEAQ (reference sequence). The CDR3 region is CASSLDAGVRNSPLHF. DNA of the CDR3: TGTGCCAGCAGCTTAGACGCAGGGGTCCGTAATTCACCCCTCCACTTT.

The rearrangement links TRBV2 to TRBJ1-2; 10 positions agree with TRBD1. Trimming took 11 bases from V and 2 from J; bases not matched to a gene: 11. The germline CDR1 and CDR2 sequences are SNHLY and FYNNEI. There are 15 residues in the CDR3. CDR3 nucleotide sequence: TGTGCCTGCAAACTCGGGACAGGGGACAACTATGGCTACACCTTC. It yields the protein CACKLGTGDNYGYTF.

This chain uses TRBV4-2 with TRBJ2-7; D call uncertain. Germline V gives CDR1 LGHNA, CDR2 YNFKEQ. V was cut by 5 bases and J by 1 base, with 15 bases left in between. The CDR3 has 15 amino acids. The CDR3 is CASSLFAQTSYEQYF. CDR3 DNA sequence: TGTGCCAGCAGCTTATTCGCACAAACTTCCTACGAGCAGTACTTC.

The chain combines TRBV7-4 with TRBJ1-5; the D gene is possibly TRBD1 (6 bases). The CDR3 covers 14 residues. V was clipped by 1 base and J by 9 bases, with 13 bases between them. CDR1 is SGHVT and CDR2 is SQSDAQ in the germline V gene. The DNA for the CDR3 is TGTGCCAGCAGCTTAGACCCAGGGGTGGGGCCCCAGCATTTT. It yields the protein CASSLDPGVGPQHF.